The T cell receptor (beta chain) under discussion was sequenced for a study of early T cells in non-severe SARS-CoV-2 infection. This CDR3 spans 17 amino acids. The germline V gene encodes CDR1 SGHRS and CDR2 YFSETQ. Trimming pared 0 bases from V and 0 bases from J, leaving 13 bases between. Unique molecular identifiers were attached to individual cDNA molecules. TCRdb fed the 5' RACE reads into MiXCR, producing one record per CDR3 protein. The table lists about 83,000 distinct CDR3 sequences, over 13% of them singletons, with around 3.3% in the top ten. The chain carries TRBV5-1 and TRBJ1-5; D ambiguous. Specimen: whole blood. The origin of this receptor is an adult who was a healthcare worker with PCR-confirmed SARS-CoV-2 infection or an uninfected control (not recorded which). The CDR3 sequence is CASSLVPNVYSNQPQHF. DNA for the CDR3: TGCGCCAGCAGCTTGGTACCAAATGTTTATAGCAATCAGCCCCAGCATTTT. Full variable domain (outside the CDR3, taken from reference TRBV5-1 and TRBJ1-5): KAGVTQTPRYLIKTRGQQVTLSCSPISGHRSVSWYQQTPGQGLQFLFEYFSETQRNKGNFPGRFSGRQFSNSRSEMNVSTLELGDSALYLCASSLVPNVYSNQPQHFGDGTRLSIL.